This TCR beta chain appears in the sequencing data of a study of regulatory T cells in long-lasting Graves disease. For TCR beta, libraries came from iRepertoire HTBI primers and Arm-PCR of CDR3 regions. TCRdb reprocessed the multiplex PCR reads with MiXCR, giving one entry per CDR3 protein. The table includes roughly 520,000 distinct CDR3 sequences, approximately 12% detected once. The sample holds many counts of this clonotype. With 4 bases removed from V and 7 bases from J, the gap between germline ends came to 22 bases. The CDR3 is made up of 16 amino acids. The germline V gene has CDR1 SGHVS and CDR2 FQNEAQ. The time point here: newly diagnosed GD, antithyroid drugs for less than 3 months. Construction of the TCR library relied on RNA isolated from PBMCs. These records were also assigned to another study, of T cells in Graves' hyperthyroidism and ophthalmopathy.

The rearrangement joins TRBV7-8 to TRBJ2-5; D perhaps matches TRBD2 (6 bases). This clonotype was sampled from a woman under 40 with Graves disease. The sequenced sample was peripheral blood mononuclear cells (PBMCs), obtained at new diagnosis, from a patient treated with antithyroid drugs. The CDR3 DNA reads as TGTGCCAGCAGCTCACAAGGAAGGGACTCCTTGGGGACCCAGTACTTC. Translating gives CASSSQGRDSLGTQYF. Full variable domain (outside the CDR3, taken from reference TRBV7-8 and TRBJ2-5): GAGVSQSPRYKVAKRGQDVALRCDPISGHVSLFWYQQALGQGPEFLTYFQNEAQLDKSGLPSDRFFAERPEGSVSTLKIQRTQQEDSAVYLCASSSQGRDSLGTQYFGPGTRLLVL.